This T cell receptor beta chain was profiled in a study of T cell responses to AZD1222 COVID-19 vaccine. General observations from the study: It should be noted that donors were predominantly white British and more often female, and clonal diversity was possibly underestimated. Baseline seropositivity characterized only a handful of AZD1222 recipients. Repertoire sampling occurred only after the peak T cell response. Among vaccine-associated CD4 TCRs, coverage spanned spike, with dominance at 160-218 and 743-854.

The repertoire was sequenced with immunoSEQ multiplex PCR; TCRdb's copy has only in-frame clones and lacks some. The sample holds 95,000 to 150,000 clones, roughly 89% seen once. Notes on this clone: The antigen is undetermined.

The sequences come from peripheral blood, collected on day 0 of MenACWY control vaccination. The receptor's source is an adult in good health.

The CDR3 here is CASSEGSGSREQYF. In DNA form, the CDR3 reads TGCGCCAGCAGTGAGGGTAGCGGGAGTCGCGAGCAGTACTTC. The rearrangement links TRBV10-1 to TRBJ2-7, with 9 bases lining up with TRBD2. CDR1 and CDR2 from the germline V gene are WNHNN and SYGVQD (reference sequence). This CDR3 spans 14 amino acids. V gave up 2 bases and J gave up 6 bases; unmatched junction bases: 5.